Below are 10 T cell receptor beta chains sequenced from a single sample in a study of cytomegalovirus exposure and HLA in healthy donors (dated by TCRdb to about 2017). Libraries were constructed by the immunoSEQ multiplex PCR assay. For the multiplex PCR, a mixture combining 60 forward primers for TCR Vbeta segments and 13 reverse primers for TCR Jbeta segments was used. In TCRdb, the immuneACCESS table is reduced to in-frame sequences with V and J assigned. These tables do not hold every clone; where another copy was compared, an unresolved V gene accounts for under half, and the others remain unexplained. The sample includes fewer than 250,000 clones, with 85% to 90% observed a single time. The top ten hold approximately 1.7% of the sample. The sequencing sample was made of PBMCs. Every receptor here comes from a woman in her late teens or twenties in good health and CMV-seronegative.

In DNA form, the CDR3 reads TGTGCCAGCAGTGCCAGGGCTGGGGATTCACCCCTCCACTTT. Translated: CASSARAGDSPLHF. This rearrangement joins TRBV6-5 to TRBJ1-6; tentatively, D is TRBD1 (5 bases). The CDR3 totals 14 residues. The germline gives CDR1 MNHEY, CDR2 SVGAGI. V was clipped by 5 bases and J by 8 bases, with 13 bases between them.

The V gene is TRBV27, the J gene TRBJ2-2; 12 bases line up with TRBD1. CDR3 length: 17 residues. V was clipped by 4 bases and J by 9 bases; unmatched bases: 12. Germline V CDR1 and CDR2: MNHEY, SMNVEV (reference sequence). The DNA of the CDR3 is TGTGCCAGCAGTTCTGGGGTGGGGACAGGGGGCGTTTGGGAGCTGTTTTTT. It is translated as CASSSGVGTGGVWELFF.

The J gene is TRBJ2-7, the V gene TRBV4-2, with 9 bases identical to TRBD2. With V trimmed by 2 bases and J by 4 bases, 15 bases remained unmatched. The CDR3 is 18 residues long. Germline-derived CDR1 and CDR2 are LGHNA and YNFKEQ. Here the CDR3 reads CASSQSSIIGSGSYEQYF. The CDR3 region has the DNA TGTGCCAGCAGCCAATCTTCAATCATAGGTAGCGGGAGTTACGAGCAGTACTTC.

The CDR3 here is CASSILIAGTSRNEQFF. Here the CDR3 DNA reads TGTGCCAGCTCTATCCTGATTGCCGGGACTAGCAGAAATGAGCAGTTCTTC. The chain joins TRBV18 to TRBJ2-1, with 9 bases fitting TRBD2. The J segment lost 7 bases and the V segment lost 6 bases, leaving 16 bases of the junction unmatched. CDR3 length: 17 residues. From germline, CDR1 is KGHSH and CDR2 LQKENI.

The chain couples TRBV5-6 to TRBJ2-5; TRBD2 aligns across 7 bases. The DNA end is more similar to TRBJ2-7, so the J call may be wrong. Germline V gives CDR1 SGHDT, CDR2 YYEEEE. The CDR3 sequence is 15 residues long. For the CDR3, the DNA is TGTGCCAGCAGCCAGGGACTACTCAGCTCCTACGAGCAGTACTTC. It translates to CASSQGLLSSYEQYF.

The V call is TRBV5-8, the J call TRBJ2-1; 8 bases align to TRBD2. The V gene end was trimmed by 4 bases and the J gene end by 0 bases; junction bases not matched to a gene: 6. The CDR3 runs 16 residues. The germline V gene encodes CDR1 SGHTS and CDR2 YDEGEE. The CDR3 is CASSRRGTSSYNEQFF. As DNA, the CDR3 is TGTGCCAGCAGCCGGCGCGGGACTAGCTCCTACAATGAGCAGTTCTTC.

This clone was detected once. The chain employs TRBV4-1 and TRBJ2-7; TRBD1 is a possible D gene (6 bases). CDR1 and CDR2 from the germline V gene are MGHRA and YSYEKL. With 2 bases removed from V and 7 bases from J, the gap between germline ends came to 9 bases. The CDR3 length is 12 residues. CDR3 loop: CASSQLRGEQYF. CDR3 bases: TGCGCCAGCAGCCAATTGAGGGGGGAGCAGTACTTC.

The chain has TRBV11-3 and TRBJ2-7; TRBD2 is a possible D gene (6 bases). V lost 0 bases to trimming and J lost 3 bases, with 12 bases between them. The CDR3 spans 15 residues. The germline gives CDR1 SGHNT, CDR2 YENEEA. CDR3 DNA sequence: TGTGCCAGCAGCTTAGAGGCGGGACTCTACTACGAGCAGTACTTC. Translating gives CASSLEAGLYYEQYF.

The chain combines TRBV2 with TRBJ2-1, with TRBD2 as a possible D gene (5 bases). In germline, CDR1 is SNHLY, CDR2 FYNNEI. There are 14 residues in the CDR3. V lost 9 bases and J 0 bases, leaving 12 bases between the germline ends. CDR3 sequence (DNA): TGTGCCAGTGGAGGAAGGTACTCCTACAATGAGCAGTTCTTC. Translation: CASGGRYSYNEQFF.

This clone was counted a few times. This CDR3 is CASSDGQFTYEQYF. The CDR3 nucleotides read TGTGCCAGCAGTGATGGACAGTTTACCTACGAGCAGTACTTC. This sequence joins TRBV25-1 and TRBJ2-7; a possible D gene is TRBD1 (6 bases). In germline, CDR1 is MGHDK, CDR2 SYGVNS. CDR3 length: 14 residues. Trimming took 3 bases from V and 2 from J, leaving 11 bases between them.